This T cell receptor beta chain stems from a study of cytomegalovirus exposure and HLA in healthy donors. Across the study: The 90 to 150 validation repertoires were produced on the same platform as the 700 or so repertoires of the first cohort. This was reported in a later analysis. Study-wide results and caveats: The TCR clusters that emerged in the first cohort tended, a later analysis found, to co-occur in the approximately 120 validation repertoires. Testing in vitro showed a few CMV-associated chains specific for CMV antigens.

Measured with immunoSEQ multiplex PCR; TCRdb has only the in-frame clones, and not every one. The profile shows 200,000 or so clones, approximately 82% of them singletons. For this clone: Its specificity is not known.

CDR3 length: 13 residues. Looked up from germline, CDR1 is MGHDK and CDR2 is SYGVNS. V dropped 3 bases and J dropped 3 bases, with 6 bases sitting between them. The sequence was obtained from a woman aged 30 to 39 in good health and CMV-seropositive. This rearrangement joins TRBV25-1 to TRBJ1-3, with no clear D. Sequenced sample: PBMCs. The CDR3 region has the DNA TGTGCCAGCAGTGACACTAGTGGAAACACCATATATTTT. Translated, it gives CASSDTSGNTIYF.